These 18 T cell receptor beta chains were all obtained from the same sample, sequenced in a study of T cell changes during pregnancy in multiple sclerosis. Repertoires were generated with immunoSEQ multiplex PCR, while TCRdb's copy carries only in-frame clones and drops some. Of about 44,000 clones in the sample, 80% to 90% were seen once. Specimen: CD4+ T cells from peripheral blood mononuclear cells, collected after pregnancy. The receptors shown here come from a female donor with multiple sclerosis, enrolled in a pregnancy study.

This clone was seen a few times. The chain has TRBV18 and TRBJ1-1; no reliable D call. Germline V gene data show CDR1 as KGHSH and CDR2 as LQKENI. The V gene lost 2 bases and the J gene lost 0 bases, with 10 bases spanning the gap. This CDR3 region has 15 residues. The CDR3 nucleotides are TGTGCCAGCTCACCAACAGACGTATTGAACACTGAAGCTTTCTTT. Its protein product is CASSPTDVLNTEAFF.

This clone was picked up one time. The V and J genes are TRBV7-2 and TRBJ2-2, with no clear D. V lost 3 bases and J 1 base, leaving 6 bases between the germline ends. CDR1 is SGHTA and CDR2 is FQGNSA in the germline V gene. The CDR3 totals 14 residues. The CDR3 sequence is CASSFRGNTGELFF. The CDR3, as DNA: TGTGCCAGCAGCTTTCGAGGGAACACCGGGGAGCTGTTTTTT.

J is TRBJ2-7 and V is TRBV2; D might be TRBD2 (6 bases). CDR1 is SNHLY, CDR2 FYNNEI, per germline. V lost 8 bases to trimming and J lost 1 base, with 18 bases between them. The CDR3 consists of 15 residues. The CDR3 sequence is CASHVHGRPSYEQYF. CDR3 coding DNA: TGTGCCAGCCACGTTCACGGGAGACCTTCCTACGAGCAGTACTTC.

This rearrangement joins TRBV7-2 to TRBJ2-3, with TRBD2 matching over 7 bases. The CDR3 spans 16 residues. Looked up from germline, CDR1 is SGHTA and CDR2 is FQGNSA. V lost 5 bases, J lost 2 bases, and 10 bases stayed unmatched. This CDR3 reads CASSPPGTTLTDTQYF. CDR3 bases: TGTGCCAGCAGCCCGCCCGGGACTACCCTCACAGATACGCAGTATTTT.

V usage is TRBV5-5 and J usage is TRBJ1-2, with a possible D match to TRBD1 (5 bases). CDR1 and CDR2 (germline): SGHKS, YYEKEE (reference sequence). Deletions cut 0 bases from V and 4 bases from J, with 10 bases between. The CDR3 has 14 residues. Here the CDR3 reads CASSLGGGGYGYTF. The DNA of the CDR3 is TGTGCCAGCAGCTTGGGCGGGGGGGGCTATGGCTACACCTTC.

The chain carries TRBV6-1 and TRBJ1-5; perhaps TRBD1 as D (6 bases). This CDR3 contains 14 residues. Trimming left V 7 bases short and J 4 bases short, with 14 bases between. CDR1 is MNHNS and CDR2 is SASEGT in the germline V gene. The CDR3: CASNAYQGNQPQHF. CDR3 nucleotides: TGTGCCAGCAATGCCTATCAGGGGAATCAGCCCCAGCATTTT.

This clone was counted only a few times. This chain uses TRBV2 with TRBJ1-1; 7 bases map to TRBD1. Germline V CDR1 and CDR2: SNHLY, FYNNEI. V lost 6 bases and J lost 9; bases outside the gene matches: 4. The CDR3 totals 11 residues. The CDR3 spells CASSVDRQAFF. Written as DNA, the CDR3 is TGTGCCAGCAGCGTGGACAGGCAAGCTTTCTTT.

The chain couples TRBV5-8 to TRBJ2-2, with 8 bases aligning to TRBD1. Trimming cost V 5 bases and J 8 bases; bases outside gene matches: 8. The germline CDR1 and CDR2 sequences are SGHTS and YDEGEE. The CDR3 spans 14 residues. This CDR3 reads CASSRTGRRGELFF. Here the CDR3 DNA reads TGTGCCAGCAGTCGGACAGGGCGGAGAGGGGAGCTGTTTTTT. Variable domain in full (rest from reference TRBV5-8 and TRBJ2-2): EAGVTQSPTHLIKTRGQQATLRCSPISGHTSVYWYQQALGLGLQFLLWYDEGEERNRGNFPPRFSGRQFPNYSSELNVNALELEDSALYLCASSRTGRRGELFFGEGSRLTVL.

Here the CDR3 DNA reads TGTGCCAGCAGTGAATCGAGACACAGAGGGAACAATCAGCCCCAGCATTTT. Translating gives CASSESRHRGNNQPQHF. V is TRBV6-1 and J is TRBJ1-5; no clear D. Germline CDR1 reads MNHNS; CDR2 reads SASEGT. The CDR3 length is 17 residues. V was shortened by 2 bases and J by 3 bases, with 17 bases between the two germline ends.

The chain couples TRBV2 to TRBJ2-7; 9 nucleotides match TRBD2. Germline V gene sequence: CDR1 SNHLY, CDR2 FYNNEI. The trim removed 6 bases at V and 6 bases at J, leaving 12 bases unmatched. This CDR3 is built from 15 residues. Here the CDR3 DNA reads TGTGCCAGCAGCCACCCGGGACTAGCTGTTGTCGAGCAGTACTTC. It is translated as CASSHPGLAVVEQYF.

The genes are TRBV6-1 and TRBJ2-5; TRBD2 aligns across 7 bases. Per germline, CDR1 MNHNS and CDR2 SASEGT. The CDR3 runs to 16 residues. V lost 4 bases and J lost 4; bases outside the gene matches: 12. CDR3: CASSVSRDGEGETQYF. The DNA for the CDR3 is TGTGCCAGCAGTGTTAGCCGGGACGGGGAGGGAGAGACCCAGTACTTC.

The chain carries TRBV20-1 and TRBJ1-1, with D tentatively TRBD1 (5 bases). This CDR3 contains 11 residues. CDR1 and CDR2 (germline): DFQATT, SNEGSKA (reference sequence). The V and J ends lost 8 bases and 5 bases respectively, with 12 bases between them. The CDR3 here is CSTGGGTEAFF. For the CDR3, the DNA is TGCAGTACGGGGGGGGGAACTGAAGCTTTCTTT.

The chain combines TRBV7-6 with TRBJ1-1; maybe TRBD1 (5 bases). V gave up 4 bases and J gave up 1 base, with 10 bases separating them. Germline V gene sequence: CDR1 SGHVS, CDR2 FNYEAQ. The CDR3 is 14 amino acids. CDR3 bases: TGTGCCAGCAGCTCGGGACTGCAGAACACTGAAGCTTTCTTT. This translates into CASSSGLQNTEAFF.

The chain links TRBV18 to TRBJ1-3; TRBD1 matches 8 bases. Germline assignment: CDR1 KGHSH and CDR2 LQKENI. The junction had 8 bases not matched to a gene; V was cut back by 2 bases and J by 2 bases. The CDR3 loop spans 17 amino acids. The CDR3 DNA reads as TGTGCCAGCTCACCAGTTACCGGACAGGGTACTGGAAACACCATATATTTT. It yields the protein CASSPVTGQGTGNTIYF.

This clone appeared a single time. J is TRBJ1-2 and V is TRBV10-3, with a weak D call TRBD1 (6 bases). The germline V gene encodes CDR1 ENHRY and CDR2 SYGVKD. CDR3 length equals 14 residues. V was pared by 8 bases and J by 3 bases, with 16 bases between. CDR3 protein: CAIPVGGADYGYTF. The CDR3 bases are TGTGCCATCCCGGTGGGGGGGGCGGACTATGGCTACACCTTC.

The rearrangement joins TRBV2 to TRBJ1-5, with 7 bases identical to TRBD1. The germline gives CDR1 SNHLY, CDR2 FYNNEI. This CDR3 contains 15 residues. With V trimmed by 4 bases and J by 0 bases, 3 bases remained unmatched. CDR3 coding DNA: TGTGCCAGCAGTGGGGACAGCTATAGCAATCAGCCCCAGCATTTT. It encodes CASSGDSYSNQPQHF.

The chain couples TRBV5-4 to TRBJ1-6, with D unclear. The V end was cut by 3 bases, the J end by 7 bases, with 11 bases between. The germline gives CDR1 SGHNT, CDR2 YYREEE (reference sequence). CDR3 length equals 14 residues. As DNA, the CDR3 is TGTGCCAGCAGCTCGAGCGTCGGCAATTCACCCCTCCACTTT. It specifies CASSSSVGNSPLHF.

CDR3 residues: CASRKREESHTQYF. The CDR3 DNA follows: TGTGCCAGCAGAAAGCGGGAAGAATCCCATACGCAGTATTTT. The gene calls are TRBV2 and TRBJ2-3, with TRBD2 matching over 7 bases. CDR3 length equals 14 residues. The junction had 10 bases not matched to a gene; V was cut back by 6 bases and J by 7 bases. Germline loops: CDR1 SNHLY, CDR2 FYNNEI.